This T cell receptor (beta chain) was captured in a study of blood T cells in healthy people across ages. The CDR3 covers 13 residues. The V and J ends lost 0 bases and 16 bases respectively, with 16 bases between them. CDR1 is LGHNA and CDR2 is YSLEER in the germline V gene. Combining a sample-barcoded 5' primer with a J-beta primer mix, a second PCR ran for roughly 6 to 12 cycles. TCRdb reanalysed the 5' RACE reads using MiXCR and keeps one entry per CDR3 protein. The top ten hold 18% of the sample, which has 550,000 to 600,000 distinct CDR3 sequences, roughly a quarter seen once. The sequencing sample was made of blood. The V call is TRBV4-3, the J call TRBJ2-1; TRBD2 might be the D (5 bases). This TCR came from a woman in her 70s in good health. The CDR3 bases are TGCGCCAGCAGCCAAGATTTGGAGAGCGGAGGATTCTTC. It is translated as CASSQDLESGGFF.